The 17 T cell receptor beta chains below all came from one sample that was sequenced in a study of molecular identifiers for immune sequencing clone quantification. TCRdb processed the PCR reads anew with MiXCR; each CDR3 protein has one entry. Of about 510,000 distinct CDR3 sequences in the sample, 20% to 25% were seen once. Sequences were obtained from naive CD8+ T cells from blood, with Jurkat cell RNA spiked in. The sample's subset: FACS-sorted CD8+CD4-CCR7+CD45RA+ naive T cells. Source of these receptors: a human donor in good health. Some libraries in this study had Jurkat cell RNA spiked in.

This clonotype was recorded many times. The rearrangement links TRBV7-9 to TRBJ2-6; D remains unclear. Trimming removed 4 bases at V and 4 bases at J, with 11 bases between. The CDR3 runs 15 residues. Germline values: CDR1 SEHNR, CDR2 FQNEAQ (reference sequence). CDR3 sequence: CASSYYVGGANVLTF. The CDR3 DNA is TGTGCCAGCAGCTATTATGTAGGAGGGGCCAACGTCCTGACTTTC.

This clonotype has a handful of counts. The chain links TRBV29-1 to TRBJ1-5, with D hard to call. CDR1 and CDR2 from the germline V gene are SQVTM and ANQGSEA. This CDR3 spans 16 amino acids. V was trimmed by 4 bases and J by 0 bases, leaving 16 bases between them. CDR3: CSVGRVVEHSNQPQHF. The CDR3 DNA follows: TGCAGCGTTGGAAGGGTAGTAGAGCATAGCAATCAGCCCCAGCATTTT.

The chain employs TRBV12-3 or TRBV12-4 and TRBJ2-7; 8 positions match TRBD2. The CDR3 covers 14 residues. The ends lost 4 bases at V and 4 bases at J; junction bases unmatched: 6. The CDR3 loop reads CASSWGASGYEQYF. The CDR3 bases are TGTGCCAGCAGTTGGGGGGCTAGCGGGTACGAGCAGTACTTC.

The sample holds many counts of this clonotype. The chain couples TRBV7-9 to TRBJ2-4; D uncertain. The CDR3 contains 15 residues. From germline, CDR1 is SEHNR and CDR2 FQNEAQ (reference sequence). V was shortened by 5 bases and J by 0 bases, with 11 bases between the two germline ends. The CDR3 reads CASSADQLAKNIQYF. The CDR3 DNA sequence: TGTGCCAGCAGCGCAGATCAGCTAGCCAAAAACATTCAGTACTTC.

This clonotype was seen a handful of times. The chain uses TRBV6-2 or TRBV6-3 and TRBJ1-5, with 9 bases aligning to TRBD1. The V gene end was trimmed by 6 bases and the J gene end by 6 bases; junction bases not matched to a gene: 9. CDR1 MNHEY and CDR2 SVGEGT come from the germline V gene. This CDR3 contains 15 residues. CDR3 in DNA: TGTGCCAGCAGCGAGGGGACAGGGAGGCCTCAGCCCCAGCATTTT. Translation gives CASSEGTGRPQPQHF.

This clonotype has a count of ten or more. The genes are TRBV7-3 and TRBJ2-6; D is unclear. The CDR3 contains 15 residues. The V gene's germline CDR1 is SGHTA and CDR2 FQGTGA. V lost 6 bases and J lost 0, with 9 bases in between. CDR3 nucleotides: TGTGCCAGCAGACTTAACCCCTCTGGGGCCAACGTCCTGACTTTC. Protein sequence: CASRLNPSGANVLTF.

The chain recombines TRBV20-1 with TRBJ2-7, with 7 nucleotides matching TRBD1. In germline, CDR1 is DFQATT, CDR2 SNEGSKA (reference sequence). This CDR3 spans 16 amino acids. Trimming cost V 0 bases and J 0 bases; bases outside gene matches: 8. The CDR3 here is CSAREPGQLVSYEQYF. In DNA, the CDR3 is TGCAGTGCTAGAGAACCGGGACAGCTGGTCTCCTACGAGCAGTACTTC.

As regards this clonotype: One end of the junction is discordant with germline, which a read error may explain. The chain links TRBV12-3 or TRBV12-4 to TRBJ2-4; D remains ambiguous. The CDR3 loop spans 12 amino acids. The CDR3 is CASGLTQHIQYF. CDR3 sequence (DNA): TGTGCCAGCGGTTTAACCCAACACATTCAGTACTTC.

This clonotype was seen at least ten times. The CDR3 loop reads CASSYRGIGEQPQHF. CDR3 bases: TGTGCCAGCAGTTACCGCGGGATCGGGGAGCAGCCCCAGCATTTT. The chain links TRBV6-2 or TRBV6-3 to TRBJ1-5, with D uncertain. The CDR3 has 15 residues. The V end was cut by 2 bases, the J end by 7 bases, with 15 bases between. The germline gives CDR1 MNHEY, CDR2 SVGEGT.

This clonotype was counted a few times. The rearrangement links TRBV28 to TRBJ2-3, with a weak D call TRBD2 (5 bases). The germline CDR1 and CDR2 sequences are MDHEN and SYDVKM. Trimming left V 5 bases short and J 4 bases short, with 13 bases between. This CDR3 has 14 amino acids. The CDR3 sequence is CASSPSLGSDTQYF. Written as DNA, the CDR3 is TGTGCCAGCAGTCCTAGCCTGGGATCAGATACGCAGTATTTT. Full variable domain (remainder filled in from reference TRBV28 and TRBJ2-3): DVKVTQSSRYLVKRTGEKVFLECVQDMDHENMFWYRQDPGLGLRLIYFSYDVKMKEKGDIPEGYSVSREKKERFSLILESASTNQTSMYLCASSPSLGSDTQYFGPGTRLTVL.

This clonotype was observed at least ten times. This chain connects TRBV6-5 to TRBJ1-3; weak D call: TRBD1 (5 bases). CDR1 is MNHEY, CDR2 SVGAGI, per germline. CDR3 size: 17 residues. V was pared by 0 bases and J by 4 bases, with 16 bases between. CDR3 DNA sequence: TGTGCCAGCAGTTACTCGGTCCAGGGCCTTGGAGGAAACACCATATATTTT. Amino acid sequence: CASSYSVQGLGGNTIYF.

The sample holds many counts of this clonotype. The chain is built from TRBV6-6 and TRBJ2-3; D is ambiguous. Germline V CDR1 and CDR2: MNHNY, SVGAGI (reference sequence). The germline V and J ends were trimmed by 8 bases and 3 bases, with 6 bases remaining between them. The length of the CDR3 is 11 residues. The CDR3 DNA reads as TGTGCCAGCGTTAGGACAGATACGCAGTATTTT. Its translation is CASVRTDTQYF.

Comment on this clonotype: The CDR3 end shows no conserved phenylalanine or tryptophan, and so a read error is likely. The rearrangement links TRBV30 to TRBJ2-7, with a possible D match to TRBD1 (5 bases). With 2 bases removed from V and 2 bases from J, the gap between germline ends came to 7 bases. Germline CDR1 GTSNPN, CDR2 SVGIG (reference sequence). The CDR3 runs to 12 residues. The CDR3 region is CAWSQGTYEQYL. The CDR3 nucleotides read TGTGCCTGGAGTCAGGGCACCTACGAGCAGTACCTC.

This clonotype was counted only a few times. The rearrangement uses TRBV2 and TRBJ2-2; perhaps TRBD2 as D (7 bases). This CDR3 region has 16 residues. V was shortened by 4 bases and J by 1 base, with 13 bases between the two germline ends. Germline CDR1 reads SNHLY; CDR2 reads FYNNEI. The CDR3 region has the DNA TGTGCCAGCAGTGTCGGGGGGCTGTGGAACACCGGGGAGCTGTTTTTT. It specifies CASSVGGLWNTGELFF.

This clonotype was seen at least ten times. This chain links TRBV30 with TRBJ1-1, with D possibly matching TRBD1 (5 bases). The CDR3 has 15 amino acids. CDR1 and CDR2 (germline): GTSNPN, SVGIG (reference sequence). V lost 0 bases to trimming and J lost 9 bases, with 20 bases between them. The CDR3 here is CAWSVRGGLVPQAFF. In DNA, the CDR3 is TGTGCCTGGAGTGTACGCGGGGGACTGGTTCCACAAGCTTTCTTT.

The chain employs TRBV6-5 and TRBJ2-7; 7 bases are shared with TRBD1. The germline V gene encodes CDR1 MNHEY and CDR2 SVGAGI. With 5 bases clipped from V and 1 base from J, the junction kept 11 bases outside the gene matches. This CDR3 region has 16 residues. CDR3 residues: CASSEGDSPVSYEQYF. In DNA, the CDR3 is TGTGCCAGCAGTGAAGGGGACAGTCCCGTTTCCTACGAGCAGTACTTC.

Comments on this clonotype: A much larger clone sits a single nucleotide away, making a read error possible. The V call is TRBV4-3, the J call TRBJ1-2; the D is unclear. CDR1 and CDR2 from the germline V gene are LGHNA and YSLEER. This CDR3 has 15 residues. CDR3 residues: CASGRSVQSNYSYTF. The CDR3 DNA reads TGCGCCAGCGGACGATCAGTGCAGAGTAACTATAGCTACACCTTC.